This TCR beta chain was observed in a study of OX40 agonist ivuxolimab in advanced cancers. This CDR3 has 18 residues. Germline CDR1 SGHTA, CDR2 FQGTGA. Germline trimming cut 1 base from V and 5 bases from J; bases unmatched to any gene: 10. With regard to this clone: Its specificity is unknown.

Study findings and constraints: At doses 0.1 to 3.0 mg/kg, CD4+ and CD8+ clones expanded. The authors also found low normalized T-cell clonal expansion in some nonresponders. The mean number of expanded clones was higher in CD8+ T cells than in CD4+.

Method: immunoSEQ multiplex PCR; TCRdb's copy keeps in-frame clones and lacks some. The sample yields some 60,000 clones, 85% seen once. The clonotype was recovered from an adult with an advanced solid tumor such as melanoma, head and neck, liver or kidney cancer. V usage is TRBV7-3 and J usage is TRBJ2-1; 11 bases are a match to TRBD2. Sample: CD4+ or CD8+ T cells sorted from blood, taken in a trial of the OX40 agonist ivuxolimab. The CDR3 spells CASSLNPPGLAGNNEQFF. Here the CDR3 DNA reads TGTGCCAGCAGCTTAAACCCACCCGGACTAGCGGGTAACAATGAGCAGTTCTTC.